These 8 T cell receptor beta chains were sequenced from one sample in a study of control samples from healthy donors and cancer patients (dated by TCRdb to the early 2020s). Libraries were made using the immunoSEQ multiplex PCR assay. In TCRdb, the immuneACCESS table is reduced to in-frame sequences with V and J assigned. These tables do not hold every clone; where another copy was compared, an unresolved V gene accounts for under half, and the others remain unexplained. This sample is represented by 170,000 or so clones; approximately 92% of them were singletons. The ten largest clonotypes hold 2% to 2.5% of the sample. The material sequenced was blood. The receptors originated from a woman aged 40-49 years in good health.

The rearrangement joins TRBV5-1 to TRBJ1-1; no definite D call. This CDR3 contains 12 residues. Germline V gene sequence: CDR1 SGHRS, CDR2 YFSETQ. The V and J ends lost 8 bases and 5 bases respectively, with 13 bases between them. The CDR3 DNA sequence: TGCGCCAGGAAGGAAAATGGGACTGAAGCTTTCTTT. Protein sequence: CARKENGTEAFF.

This clone has just one count. The chain carries TRBV5-6 and TRBJ2-7, with 7 bases matching TRBD1. The CDR3 has 12 residues. J lost 3 bases, V lost 6 bases, and 3 bases had no gene match. Looked up from germline, CDR1 is SGHDT and CDR2 is YYEEEE. CDR3 sequence (DNA): TGTGCCAGCACCCACAGGGGCTACGAGCAGTACTTC. It encodes CASTHRGYEQYF.

The rearrangement uses TRBV4-1 and TRBJ2-7, with TRBD2 identical over 7 bases. The CDR3 has 17 amino acids. In germline, CDR1 is MGHRA, CDR2 YSYEKL. Trimming removed 0 bases from V and 4 bases from J; junction bases left unmatched: 12. The CDR3 DNA is TGCGCCAGCAGCCAAGATCGTGGAGGTATGGGACTATACGAGCAGTACTTC. Protein product: CASSQDRGGMGLYEQYF.

This sequence joins TRBV19 and TRBJ1-5; TRBD1 matches at 8 bases. Germline loops: CDR1 LNHDA, CDR2 SQIVND (reference sequence). The CDR3 has 13 residues. J gave up 6 bases and V 5 bases, and 3 bases lay outside the gene matches. In nucleotides, the CDR3 is TGTGCCAGTAGTCCGGACAGGGCTCAGCCCCAGCATTTT. It codes for CASSPDRAQPQHF. Full variable domain (remainder filled in from reference TRBV19 and TRBJ1-5): DGGITQSPKYLFRKEGQNVTLSCEQNLNHDAMYWYRQDPGQGLRLIYYSQIVNDFQKGDIAEGYSVSREKKESFPLTVTSAQKNPTAFYLCASSPDRAQPQHFGDGTRLSIL.

The chain uses TRBV24-1 and TRBJ2-3, with D perhaps given as TRBD1 or TRBD2 (5 bases each). The CDR3 has 16 amino acids. CDR1 is KGHDR, CDR2 SFDVKD, per germline. V was clipped by 4 bases and J by 0 bases, with 13 bases between them. Here the CDR3 reads CATSDPGRTSTDTQYF. In nucleotides, the CDR3 is TGTGCCACCAGTGACCCGGGACGGACGAGCACAGATACGCAGTATTTT.

The chain employs TRBV4-2 and TRBJ1-2; D remains ambiguous. Trimming pared 0 bases from V and 8 bases from J, leaving 16 bases between. This CDR3 comprises 15 residues. CDR1 is LGHNA and CDR2 is YNFKEQ in the germline V gene. CDR3 loop: CASSQDPSAVLGYTF. The CDR3 DNA is TGTGCCAGCAGCCAAGATCCGAGCGCTGTGCTCGGCTACACCTTC.

The gene calls are TRBV7-9 and TRBJ1-1, with D tentatively TRBD1 (5 bases). The V gene lost 1 base and the J gene lost 11 bases, with 17 bases spanning the gap. The germline V gene has CDR1 SEHNR and CDR2 FQNEAQ (reference sequence). This CDR3 is 14 amino acids long. The CDR3 bases are TGTGCCAGCAGCTTAGGCAGGGACTCAAAAACGGCTTTCTTT. It yields the protein CASSLGRDSKTAFF.

This chain links TRBV5-1 with TRBJ2-1, with D perhaps matching TRBD1 (7 bases). The CDR3 extends over 14 amino acids. CDR1 is SGHRS, CDR2 YFSETQ, per germline. V lost 5 bases to trimming and J lost 5 bases, with 14 bases between them. CDR3 sequence reads: CASRVAGTDNEQFF. In DNA, the CDR3 is TGCGCCAGCAGGGTGGCGGGGACAGACAATGAGCAGTTCTTC.